A selection of T cell receptor beta chains follows, all from one sample in a study of early T cells in non-severe SARS-CoV-2 infection. MiXCR, applied by TCRdb to the 5' RACE reads, yields one record per CDR3 protein. The sample contains roughly 60,000 distinct CDR3 sequences, about 8.4% of which appear only once. Specimen: whole blood. These receptors were collected from an adult who was a healthcare worker with PCR-confirmed SARS-CoV-2 infection or an uninfected control (not recorded which). Both conserved end residues are trimmed from each CDR3. Some rows have no size entry. The others give once, few or many, or a class for an expanded clone.

>TRBV28|many|TRBJ2-5|12
ASSLTPWQETQY
>TRBV4-2|many|TRBJ2-1|14
ASSSATSGSLNEQF
>TRBV5-1|many|TRBJ2-3|14
ASSPGSAGFTDTQY
>TRBV18|few|TRBJ1-1|11
ASSPPVNTEAF
>TRBV4-2|many|TRBJ2-1|15
ASSQTLGLAVSNEQF
>TRBV7-9|few|TRBJ2-5|15
ASSLALQGRHQETQY
>TRBV12-3/TRBV12-4|few|TRBJ1-5|13
ASSPTGYSNQPQH
>TRBV18|few|TRBJ2-5|15
ASSPGIASGSSETQY
>TRBV29-1|-|TRBJ2-3|12
SVYLAGVTDTQY
>TRBV25-1|few|TRBJ1-6|13
ASSESRVPGSPLH
>TRBV2|-|TRBJ2-2|12
ASRGQRRTGELF
>TRBV20-1|many|TRBJ2-5|14
SARDGGLAAAETQY
>TRBV20-1|many|TRBJ2-5|12
SAGPSSYQETQY
>TRBV27|-|TRBJ2-1|13
AIPAGTRGRAIQF
>TRBV19|-|TRBJ2-1|9
ASSGMGEQF
>TRBV28|-|TRBJ2-7|11
ASSVDTRRGQY
>TRBV9|once|TRBJ1-6|13
ASSVGQGVNSPLH
>TRBV20-1|many|TRBJ2-3|13
SARDEERGTDTQY
>TRBV5-1|-|TRBJ2-1|12
ASSRESGSGEQF
>TRBV12-3/TRBV12-4|many|TRBJ2-3|15
ASSPGALAGYTDTQY
>TRBV7-2|many|TRBJ2-5|12
ASSLDPGWETQY
>TRBV7-3|many|TRBJ2-1|12
ASSLAGPYNEQF
>TRBV27|-|TRBJ2-7|11
ASAPAFPYEQY
>TRBV7-9|few|TRBJ1-1|11
ASSLGGADEAF